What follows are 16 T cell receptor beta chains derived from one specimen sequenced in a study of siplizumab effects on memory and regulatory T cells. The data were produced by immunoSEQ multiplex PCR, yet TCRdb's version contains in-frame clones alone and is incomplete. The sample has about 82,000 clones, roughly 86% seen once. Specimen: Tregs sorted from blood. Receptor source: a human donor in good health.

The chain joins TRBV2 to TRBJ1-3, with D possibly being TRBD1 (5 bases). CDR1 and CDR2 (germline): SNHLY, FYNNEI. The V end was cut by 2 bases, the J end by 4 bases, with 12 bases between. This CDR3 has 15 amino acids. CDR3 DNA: TGTGCCAGCAGTGAACAGGGAAACCCCGGAAACACCATATATTTT. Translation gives CASSEQGNPGNTIYF.

This CDR3 is CASSFPGQVGGYTF. CDR3 nucleotides: TGTGCCAGCAGCTTCCCCGGACAGGTGGGCGGCTACACCTTC. The V gene is TRBV7-9, the J gene TRBJ1-2; 7 bases are shared with TRBD1. The CDR3 is 14 amino acids. J was trimmed by 8 bases and V by 3 bases; bases with no gene match: 9. From germline, CDR1 is SEHNR and CDR2 FQNEAQ (reference sequence). The variable domain in full, with the rest retrieved from reference TRBV7-9 and TRBJ1-2, is DTGVSQNPRHKITKRGQNVTFRCDPISEHNRLYWYRQTLGQGPEFLTYFQNEAQLEKSRLLSDRFSAERPKGSFSTLEIQRTEQGDSAMYLCASSFPGQVGGYTFGSGTRLTVV.

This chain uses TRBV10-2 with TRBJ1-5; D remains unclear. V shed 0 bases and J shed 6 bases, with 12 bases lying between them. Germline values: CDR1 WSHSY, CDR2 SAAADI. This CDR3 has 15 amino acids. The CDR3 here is CASSESTGGSQPQHF. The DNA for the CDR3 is TGCGCCAGCAGTGAGTCGACCGGTGGATCTCAGCCCCAGCATTTT.

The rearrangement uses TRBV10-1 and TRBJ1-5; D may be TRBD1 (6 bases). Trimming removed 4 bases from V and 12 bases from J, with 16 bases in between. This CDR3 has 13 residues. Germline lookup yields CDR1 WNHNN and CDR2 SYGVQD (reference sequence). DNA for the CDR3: TGCGCCAGCAGTGGGCAGGGAGGGGGAGTCCAGCATTTT. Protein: CASSGQGGGVQHF.

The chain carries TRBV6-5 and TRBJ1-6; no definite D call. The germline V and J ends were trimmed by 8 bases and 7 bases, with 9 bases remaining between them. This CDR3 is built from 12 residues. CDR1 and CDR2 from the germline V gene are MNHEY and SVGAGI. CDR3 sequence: CASGSGNSPLHF. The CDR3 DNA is TGTGCCAGCGGGAGTGGGAATTCACCCCTCCACTTT.

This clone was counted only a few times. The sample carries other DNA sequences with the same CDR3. The CDR3 sequence is CASRPGAGGDGYTF. CDR3 coding DNA: TGTGCCAGCAGACCTGGGGCAGGGGGCGATGGCTACACCTTC. The rearrangement joins TRBV6-5 to TRBJ1-2, with TRBD1 matching 8 bases. This CDR3 is 14 amino acids long. CDR1 and CDR2 (germline): MNHEY, SVGAGI. Trimming at V came to 6 bases and at J to 6 bases, leaving 9 bases not matched to a gene.

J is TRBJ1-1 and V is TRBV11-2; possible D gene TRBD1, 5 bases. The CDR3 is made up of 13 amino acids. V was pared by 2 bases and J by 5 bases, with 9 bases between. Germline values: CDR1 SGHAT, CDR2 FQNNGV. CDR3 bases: TGTGCCAGCAGCTTACGGGGGAGGACTGAAGCTTTCTTT. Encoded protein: CASSLRGRTEAFF.

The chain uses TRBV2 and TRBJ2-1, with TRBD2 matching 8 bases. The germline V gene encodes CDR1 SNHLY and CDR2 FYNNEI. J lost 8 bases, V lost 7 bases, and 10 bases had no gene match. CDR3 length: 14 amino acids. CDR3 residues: CASTPGGPVDEQFF. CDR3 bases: TGTGCCAGCACTCCGGGGGGGCCTGTGGATGAGCAGTTCTTC.

The CDR3, as DNA: TGTGCCACCAGCAGGGTTTGGGAGGAGCAGTACTTC. It is translated as CATSRVWEEQYF. The V gene is TRBV15, the J gene TRBJ2-7; weak D call: TRBD2 (5 bases). This CDR3 is 12 amino acids long. The V gene lost 3 bases and the J gene lost 7 bases, with 10 bases spanning the gap. In germline, CDR1 is LNHNV, CDR2 YYDKDF (reference sequence).

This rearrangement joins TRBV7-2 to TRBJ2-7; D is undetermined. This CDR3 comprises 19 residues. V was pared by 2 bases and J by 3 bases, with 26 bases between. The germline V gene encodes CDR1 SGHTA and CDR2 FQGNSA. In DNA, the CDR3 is TGTGCCAGCAGCTTATCCGGGCCGAGGACCAACAACCTCTTCTACGAGCAGTACTTC. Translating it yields CASSLSGPRTNNLFYEQYF.

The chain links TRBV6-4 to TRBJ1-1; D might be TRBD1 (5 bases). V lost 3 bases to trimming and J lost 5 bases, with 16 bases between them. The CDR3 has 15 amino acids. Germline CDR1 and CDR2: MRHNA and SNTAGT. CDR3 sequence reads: CASSDTGVVCTEAFF. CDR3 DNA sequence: TGTGCCAGCAGTGATACGGGGGTTGTTTGTACTGAAGCTTTCTTT.

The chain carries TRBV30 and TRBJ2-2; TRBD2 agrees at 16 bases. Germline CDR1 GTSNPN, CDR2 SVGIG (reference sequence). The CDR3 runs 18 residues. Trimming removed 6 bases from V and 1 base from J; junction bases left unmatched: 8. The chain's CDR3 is CACTPGTSGGVNTGELFF. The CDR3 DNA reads TGTGCCTGCACCCCCGGGACTAGCGGGGGGGTGAACACCGGGGAGCTGTTTTTT.

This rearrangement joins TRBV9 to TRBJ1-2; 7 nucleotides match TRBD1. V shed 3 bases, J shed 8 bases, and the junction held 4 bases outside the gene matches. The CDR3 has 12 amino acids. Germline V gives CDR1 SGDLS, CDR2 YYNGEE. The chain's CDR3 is CASSGDSLGYTF. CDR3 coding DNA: TGTGCCAGCAGCGGGGACAGTCTGGGCTACACCTTC. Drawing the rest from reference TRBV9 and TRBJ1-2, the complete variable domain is DSGVTQTPKHLITATGQRVTLRCSPRSGDLSVYWYQQSLDQGLQFLIQYYNGEERAKGNILERFSAQQFPDLHSELNLSSLELGDSALYFCASSGDSLGYTFGSGTRLTVV.

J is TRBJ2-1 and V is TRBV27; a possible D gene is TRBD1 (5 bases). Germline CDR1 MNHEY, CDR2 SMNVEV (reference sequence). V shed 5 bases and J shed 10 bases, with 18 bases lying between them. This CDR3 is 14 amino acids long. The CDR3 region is CASSQSGLTGEQFF. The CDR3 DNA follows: TGTGCCAGCAGTCAATCCGGGCTAACAGGAGAGCAGTTCTTC.

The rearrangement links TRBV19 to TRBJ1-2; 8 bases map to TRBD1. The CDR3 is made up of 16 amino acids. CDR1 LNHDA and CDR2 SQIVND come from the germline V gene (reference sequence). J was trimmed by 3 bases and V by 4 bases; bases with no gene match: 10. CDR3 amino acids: CASSKPLQGEDYGYTF. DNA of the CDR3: TGTGCCAGTAGTAAACCCTTACAGGGGGAGGACTATGGCTACACCTTC.

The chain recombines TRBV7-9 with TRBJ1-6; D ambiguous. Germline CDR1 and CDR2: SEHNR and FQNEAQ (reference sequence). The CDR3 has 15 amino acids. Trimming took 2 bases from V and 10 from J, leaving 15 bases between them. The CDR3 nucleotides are TGTGCCAGCAGCTTATCTGGGAACTCGGGATCACCCCTCCACTTT. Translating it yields CASSLSGNSGSPLHF.